This T cell receptor (beta chain) was identified during a study of cytomegalovirus exposure and HLA in healthy donors. Broader study findings: The listing of roughly 160 TCR beta chains classed them as cytomegalovirus-associated. The authors later found HLA-associated TCR beta chains more clonally expanded than equally common others. Presence/absence analyses supposed approximately even sequencing depth among donors.

PCR involved 60 Vbeta and 13 Jbeta primers. Sequencing was performed with immunoSEQ multiplex PCR; in TCRdb, only in-frame clones are kept and a portion is missing. The sample records hundreds of thousands of clones, around four fifths being singletons. With V trimmed by 3 bases and J by 11 bases, 22 bases remained unmatched. This CDR3 spans 18 amino acids. Germline lookup yields CDR1 LGHNA and CDR2 YSLEER. On this clone itself: Its antigen is not identified.

Source material: PBMCs. This sequence originates from a woman aged 55-69 years in good health and CMV-seropositive. V and J are TRBV4-3 and TRBJ1-1; 9 bases align to TRBD1. In DNA form, the CDR3 reads TGCGCCAGCAGCCAGGCCCCCGGCCCGGCGACAGGGGGGTCTCCGGCTTTCTTT. Translation gives CASSQAPGPATGGSPAFF.